The source of this T cell receptor beta chain is a study of cytomegalovirus exposure and HLA in healthy donors. Generated by immunoSEQ multiplex PCR, the TCRdb table keeps only in-frame clones and is missing some. The sample has about 240,000 clones, approximately 84% seen once; the top ten hold less than 1.5%. The germline gives CDR1 LNHDA, CDR2 SQIVND (reference sequence). The CDR3 has 15 amino acids. Trimming took 6 bases from V and 6 from J; bases not matched to a gene: 9. The specimen sequenced was PBMCs. This receptor was identified in a woman aged 30 to 39 in good health and CMV-seropositive. The chain links TRBV19 to TRBJ2-3, with 10 bases that match TRBD2. The CDR3 loop is CASRSSGSFSDTQYF. The CDR3, as DNA: TGTGCCAGTAGGTCTAGCGGGAGCTTTAGTGATACGCAGTATTTT.